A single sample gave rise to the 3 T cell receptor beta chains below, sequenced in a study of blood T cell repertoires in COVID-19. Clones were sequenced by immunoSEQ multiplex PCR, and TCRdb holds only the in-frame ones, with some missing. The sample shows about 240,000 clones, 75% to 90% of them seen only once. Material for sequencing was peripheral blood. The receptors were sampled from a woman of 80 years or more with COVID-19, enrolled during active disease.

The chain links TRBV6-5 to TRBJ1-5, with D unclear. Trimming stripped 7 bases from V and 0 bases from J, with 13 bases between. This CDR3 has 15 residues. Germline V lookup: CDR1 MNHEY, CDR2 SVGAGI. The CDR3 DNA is TGTGCCAGCAACCCTCGGGGAACTAGCAATCAGCCCCAGCATTTT. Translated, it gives CASNPRGTSNQPQHF.

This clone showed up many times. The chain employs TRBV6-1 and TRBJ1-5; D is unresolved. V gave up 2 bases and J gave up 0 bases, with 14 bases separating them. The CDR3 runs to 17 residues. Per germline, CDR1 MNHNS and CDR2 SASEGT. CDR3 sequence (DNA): TGTGCCAGCAGTGAAATAGGCAGAGGGAATAGCAATCAGCCCCAGCATTTT. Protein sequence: CASSEIGRGNSNQPQHF.

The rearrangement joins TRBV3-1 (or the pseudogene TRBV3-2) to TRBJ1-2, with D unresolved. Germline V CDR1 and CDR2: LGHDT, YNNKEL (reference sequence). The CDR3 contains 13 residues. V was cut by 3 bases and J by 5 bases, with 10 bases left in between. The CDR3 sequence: CASSQNSLYGYTF. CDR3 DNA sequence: TGTGCCAGCAGCCAGAACAGCCTGTATGGCTACACCTTC.